This T cell receptor beta chain came from a study of T-cell reconstitution after alpha-beta-depleted transplantation in children. Preparing the TCRbeta library involved the use of unique molecular identifiers. TCRdb processed the PCR reads anew with MiXCR; each CDR3 protein has one entry. This table holds about 640,000 distinct CDR3 sequences, roughly 15% found once. Germline CDR1 and CDR2: SGDLS and YYNGEE. The ends were cut back, 3 bases at V and 4 bases at J, with 4 bases in the middle. CDR3 length: 12 amino acids. This clonotype was seen at least ten times. The clonotype was recovered from a human donor who donated a stem cell graft to a child with acute myeloid leukemia. The sample consisted of PBMCs from the stem cell graft donor, taken from the stem cell graft. The chain joins TRBV9 to TRBJ2-2; D is uncertain. In DNA, the CDR3 is TGTGCCAGCAGCGCCTCCACCGGGGAGCTGTTTTTT. Translation gives CASSASTGELFF.